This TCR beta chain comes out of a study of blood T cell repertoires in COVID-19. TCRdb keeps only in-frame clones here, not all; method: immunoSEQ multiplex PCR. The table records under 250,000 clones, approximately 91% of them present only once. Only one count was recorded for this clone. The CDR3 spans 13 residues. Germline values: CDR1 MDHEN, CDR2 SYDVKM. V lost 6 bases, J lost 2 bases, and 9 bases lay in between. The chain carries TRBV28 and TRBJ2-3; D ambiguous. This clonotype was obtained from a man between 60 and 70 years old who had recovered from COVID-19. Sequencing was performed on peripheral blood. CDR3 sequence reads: CASRREFTDTQYF. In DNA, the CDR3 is TGTGCCAGCAGAAGAGAATTCACAGATACGCAGTATTTT.